The TCR beta chain under discussion was sequenced for a study of T cells in localized non-small cell lung cancer. Findings of the study overall: Higher T cell density in the blood was associated with longer overall survival, whereas higher adjacent-lung clonality associated with shorter survival. Uninvolved adjacent lung showed the highest T cell clonality, exceeding tumor. For the top 100 tumor clones, a median roughly 56 also appeared in adjacent lung. Heterogeneity remains possible because sequencing was limited to only one tumor region.

Assay used: immunoSEQ multiplex PCR; TCRdb lists only in-frame clones, some missing. The table lists 70,000 to 90,000 clones, 70% to 90% of them singletons. CDR3 length: 15 residues. The germline V gene has CDR1 SGHTA and CDR2 FQGNSA. Trimming pared 5 bases from V and 0 bases from J, leaving 11 bases between. As concerns this clone: Its antigen is not identified.

Source: peripheral blood, taken before any cancer treatment. J is TRBJ1-5 and V is TRBV7-2; TRBD1 is a possible D gene (6 bases). This clonotype was obtained from a female donor older than 55 with stage I lung adenocarcinoma. Here the CDR3 reads CASSPPGHSNQPQHF. The CDR3 DNA reads as TGTGCCAGCAGCCCCCCGGGACATAGCAATCAGCCCCAGCATTTT.